This T cell receptor beta chain was recovered during a study of response to subunit inactivated influenza vaccine. Study outcomes and limitations: Few additional T cells are recruited per seasonal influenza vaccination, authors suggested.

TCRdb ran MiXCR on the RT-PCR reads and lists one entry per CDR3 protein. The sample contains 300,000 to 350,000 distinct CDR3 sequences, 20% to 25% of which appear only once. Worth noting for this clonotype: Its antigen is currently unknown.

The CDR3 runs 12 residues. V was pared by 4 bases and J by 7 bases, with 8 bases between. The germline V gene has CDR1 SGHTA and CDR2 FQGNSA. V and J are TRBV7-2 and TRBJ1-5; perhaps TRBD1 as D (6 bases). This material consisted of PBMCs from blood, taken approximately 22 months after vaccination. This sequence was found in a man aged 45 to 70 who received an inactivated influenza vaccine. Written as DNA, the CDR3 is TGTGCCAGCAGCTCCCAGGGGCAGCCCCAGCATTTT. Translated: CASSSQGQPQHF.